This TCR beta chain was identified in a study of T cells in localized non-small cell lung cancer. Study findings and constraints: Higher T cell density in the blood was associated with longer overall survival, whereas higher adjacent-lung clonality associated with shorter survival.

Worth noting for this clone: The antigen is unknown.

Germline V lookup: CDR1 MNHEY, CDR2 SMNVEV (reference sequence). V lost 6 bases to trimming and J lost 1 base; unmatched junction nucleotides: 12. CDR3 length: 16 amino acids. Repertoires were generated with immunoSEQ multiplex PCR, while TCRdb's copy carries only in-frame clones and drops some. The table shows approximately 43,000 clones, with roughly 90% occurring only once. The source material was peripheral blood, sampled before any cancer treatment. This clonotype was sampled from a female donor older than 55 with stage I squamous cell lung carcinoma. V gene TRBV27 combines with J gene TRBJ2-7; TRBD2 matches at 7 bases. The CDR3 spells CASRAGGGGWSYEQYF. The CDR3, as DNA: TGTGCCAGCAGAGCTGGCGGGGGAGGGTGGTCCTACGAGCAGTACTTC.